The clone carrying this T cell receptor beta chain has a handful of counts. Its antigen is currently unknown. As to treatment: oral pan-JAK inhibitor, 5-10 mg twice daily. These data originate in a study of CD8+ T cells in alopecia areata. Study at large: Treated patients were given 5 to 10 mg oral tofacitinib twice daily. Broader study findings: Treatment with tofacitinib significantly lowered scalp clonality and reduced expanded CD8+ clones among the top 100.

CDR3 length: 13 amino acids. Between the trimmed V and J ends, which lost 4 bases and 5 bases, there was a span of 13 bases. Germline V gene sequence: CDR1 SQVTM, CDR2 ANQGSEA. RNA was isolated and reverse transcribed to cDNA, the sequencing template. This table comes from immunoSEQ multiplex PCR, and its TCRdb copy is limited to in-frame clones, with some not included. The profile shows 210,000 or so clones, approximately 72% of them singletons. The chain uses TRBV29-1 and TRBJ2-3; D possibly corresponds to TRBD2 (6 bases). This TCR came from a human donor with alopecia areata. The specimen comprised CD4+ T cells sorted from blood, sampled between weeks 44 and 45, from a patient treated with tofacitinib. CDR3 nucleotide sequence: TGCAGCGTTGGTGGGACTCTAATAGATACGCAGTATTTT. Protein: CSVGGTLIDTQYF.